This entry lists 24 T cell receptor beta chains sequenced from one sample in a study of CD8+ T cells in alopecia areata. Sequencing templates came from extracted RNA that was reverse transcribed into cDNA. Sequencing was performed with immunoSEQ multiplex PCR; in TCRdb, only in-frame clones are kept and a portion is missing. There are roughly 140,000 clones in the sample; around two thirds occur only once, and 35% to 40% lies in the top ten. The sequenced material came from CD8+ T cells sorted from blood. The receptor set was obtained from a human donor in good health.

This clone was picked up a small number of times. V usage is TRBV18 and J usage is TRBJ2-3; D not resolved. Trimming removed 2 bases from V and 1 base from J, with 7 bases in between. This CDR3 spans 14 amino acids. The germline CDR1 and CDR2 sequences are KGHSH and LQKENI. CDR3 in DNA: TGTGCCAGCTCACCAGGGGATGGCACAGATACGCAGTATTTT. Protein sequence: CASSPGDGTDTQYF. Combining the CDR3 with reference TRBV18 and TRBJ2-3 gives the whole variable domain NAGVMQNPRHLVRRRGQEARLRCSPMKGHSHVYWYRQLPEEGLKFMVYLQKENIIDESGMPKERFSAEFPKEGPSILRIQQVVRGDSAAYFCASSPGDGTDTQYFGPGTRLTVL.

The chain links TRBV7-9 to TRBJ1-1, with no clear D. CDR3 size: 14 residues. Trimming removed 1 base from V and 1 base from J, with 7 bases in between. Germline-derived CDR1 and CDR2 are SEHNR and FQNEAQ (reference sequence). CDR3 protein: CASSLGSGNTEAFF. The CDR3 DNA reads TGTGCCAGCAGCTTAGGGTCAGGGAACACTGAAGCTTTCTTT.

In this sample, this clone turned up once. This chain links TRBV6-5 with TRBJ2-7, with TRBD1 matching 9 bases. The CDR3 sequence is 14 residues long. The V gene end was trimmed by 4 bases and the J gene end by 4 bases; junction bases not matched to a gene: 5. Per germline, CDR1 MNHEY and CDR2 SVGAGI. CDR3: CASSSGTGYYEQYF. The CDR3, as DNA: TGTGCCAGCAGTTCGGGGACAGGGTATTACGAGCAGTACTTC.

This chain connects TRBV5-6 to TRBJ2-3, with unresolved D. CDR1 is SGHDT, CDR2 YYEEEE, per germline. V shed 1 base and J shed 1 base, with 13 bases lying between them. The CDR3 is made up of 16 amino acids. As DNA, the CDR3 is TGTGCCAGCAGCTTGTTCGGCGGAGTGGGCACAGATACGCAGTATTTT. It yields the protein CASSLFGGVGTDTQYF.

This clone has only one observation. Written as DNA, the CDR3 is TGCGCCAGCAGCCAATGGATCGGAGTGGAAGAGACCCAGTACTTC. Translation: CASSQWIGVEETQYF. The rearrangement links TRBV4-1 to TRBJ2-5; D unclear. Germline lookup yields CDR1 MGHRA and CDR2 YSYEKL. Between the trimmed V and J ends, which lost 2 bases and 3 bases, there was a span of 13 bases. This CDR3 is 15 amino acids long.

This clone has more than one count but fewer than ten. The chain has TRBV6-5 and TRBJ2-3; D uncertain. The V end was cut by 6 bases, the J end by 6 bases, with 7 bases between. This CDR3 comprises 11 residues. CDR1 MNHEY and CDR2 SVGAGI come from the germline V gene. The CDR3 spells CASRSSDTQYF. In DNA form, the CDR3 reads TGTGCCAGCAGATCTTCGGATACGCAGTATTTT.

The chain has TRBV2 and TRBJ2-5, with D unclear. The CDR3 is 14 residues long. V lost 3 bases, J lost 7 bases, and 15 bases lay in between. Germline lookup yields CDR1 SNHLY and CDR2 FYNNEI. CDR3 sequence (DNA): TGTGCCAGCAGTGAGAGTCTGGGAACAAGGACCCAGTACTTC. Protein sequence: CASSESLGTRTQYF.

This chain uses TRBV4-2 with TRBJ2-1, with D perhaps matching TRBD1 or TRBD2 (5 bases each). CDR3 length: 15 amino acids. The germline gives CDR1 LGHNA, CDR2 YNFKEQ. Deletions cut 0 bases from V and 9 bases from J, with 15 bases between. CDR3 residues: CASSQDEGRAREQFF. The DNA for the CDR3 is TGTGCCAGCAGCCAAGATGAGGGGCGGGCGCGTGAGCAGTTCTTC.

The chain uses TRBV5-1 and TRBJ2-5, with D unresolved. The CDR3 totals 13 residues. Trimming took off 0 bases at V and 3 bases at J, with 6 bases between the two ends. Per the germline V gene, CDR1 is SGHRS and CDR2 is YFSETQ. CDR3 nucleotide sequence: TGCGCCAGCAGCTTGGAGGCAGAAGAGACCCAGTACTTC. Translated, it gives CASSLEAEETQYF. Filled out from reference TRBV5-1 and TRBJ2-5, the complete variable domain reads KAGVTQTPRYLIKTRGQQVTLSCSPISGHRSVSWYQQTPGQGLQFLFEYFSETQRNKGNFPGRFSGRQFSNSRSEMNVSTLELGDSALYLCASSLEAEETQYFGPGTRLLVL.

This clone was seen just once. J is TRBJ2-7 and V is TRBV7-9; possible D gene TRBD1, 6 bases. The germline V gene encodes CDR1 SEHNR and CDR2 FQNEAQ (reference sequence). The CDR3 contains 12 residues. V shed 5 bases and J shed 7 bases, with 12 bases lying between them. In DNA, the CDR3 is TGTGCCAGCAGCCAAACAGGGAGAGAGCAGTACTTC. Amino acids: CASSQTGREQYF. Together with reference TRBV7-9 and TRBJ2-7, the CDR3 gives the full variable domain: DTGVSQNPRHKITKRGQNVTFRCDPISEHNRLYWYRQTLGQGPEFLTYFQNEAQLEKSRLLSDRFSAERPKGSFSTLEIQRTEQGDSAMYLCASSQTGREQYFGPGTRLTVT.

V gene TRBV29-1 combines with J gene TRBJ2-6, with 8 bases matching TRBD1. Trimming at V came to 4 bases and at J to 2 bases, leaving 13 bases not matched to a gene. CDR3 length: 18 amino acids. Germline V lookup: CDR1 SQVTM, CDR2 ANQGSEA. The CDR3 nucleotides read TGCAGCGTTGTAAGCAGGGGGCGGACGATACCTGGGGCCAACGTCCTGACTTTC. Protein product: CSVVSRGRTIPGANVLTF.

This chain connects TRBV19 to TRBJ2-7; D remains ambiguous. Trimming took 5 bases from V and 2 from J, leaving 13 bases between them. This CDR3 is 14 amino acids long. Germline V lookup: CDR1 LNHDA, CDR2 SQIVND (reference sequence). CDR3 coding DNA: TGTGCCAGTAGTCCGGGTATCGTAACCTACGAGCAGTACTTC. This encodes CASSPGIVTYEQYF.

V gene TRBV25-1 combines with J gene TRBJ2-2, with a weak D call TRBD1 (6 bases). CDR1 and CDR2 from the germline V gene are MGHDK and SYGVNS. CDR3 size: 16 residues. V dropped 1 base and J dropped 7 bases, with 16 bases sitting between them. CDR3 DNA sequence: TGTGCCAGCAGTGAATTTGGGACAATGTCCGGCGGGGAGCTGTTTTTT. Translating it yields CASSEFGTMSGGELFF.

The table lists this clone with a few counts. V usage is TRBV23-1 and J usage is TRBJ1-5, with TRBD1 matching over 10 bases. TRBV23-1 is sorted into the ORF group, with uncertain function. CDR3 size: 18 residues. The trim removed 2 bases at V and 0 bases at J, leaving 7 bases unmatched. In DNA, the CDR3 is TGCGCCAGCAGTCAACCCGGACAGGGGGTCTATAGCAATCAGCCCCAGCATTTT. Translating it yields CASSQPGQGVYSNQPQHF.

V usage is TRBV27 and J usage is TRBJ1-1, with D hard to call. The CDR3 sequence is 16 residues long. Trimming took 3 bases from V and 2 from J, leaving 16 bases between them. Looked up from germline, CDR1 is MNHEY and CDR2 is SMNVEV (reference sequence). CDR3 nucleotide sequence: TGTGCCAGCAGTTTGACTCCACTGCGAATAAACACTGAAGCTTTCTTT. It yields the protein CASSLTPLRINTEAFF.

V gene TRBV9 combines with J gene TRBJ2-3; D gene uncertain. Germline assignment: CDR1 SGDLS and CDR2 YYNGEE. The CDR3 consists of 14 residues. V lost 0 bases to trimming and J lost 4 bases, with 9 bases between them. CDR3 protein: CASSVEIRPDTQYF. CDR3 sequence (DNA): TGTGCCAGCAGCGTAGAGATTAGGCCAGATACGCAGTATTTT. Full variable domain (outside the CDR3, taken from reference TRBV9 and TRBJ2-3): DSGVTQTPKHLITATGQRVTLRCSPRSGDLSVYWYQQSLDQGLQFLIQYYNGEERAKGNILERFSAQQFPDLHSELNLSSLELGDSALYFCASSVEIRPDTQYFGPGTRLTVL.

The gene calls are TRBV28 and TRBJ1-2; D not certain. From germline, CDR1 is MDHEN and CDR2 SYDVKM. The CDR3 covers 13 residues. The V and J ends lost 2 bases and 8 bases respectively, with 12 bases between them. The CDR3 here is CASSLRPKGGYTF. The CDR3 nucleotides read TGTGCCAGCAGTTTACGTCCAAAGGGCGGCTACACCTTC.

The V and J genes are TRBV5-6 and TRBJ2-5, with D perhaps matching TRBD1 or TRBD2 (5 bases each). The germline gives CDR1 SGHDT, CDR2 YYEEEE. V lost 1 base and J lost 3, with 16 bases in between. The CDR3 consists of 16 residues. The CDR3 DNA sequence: TGTGCCAGCAGCTTGAGGGGCAGGGTGGGGGAAGAGACCCAGTACTTC. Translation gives CASSLRGRVGEETQYF.

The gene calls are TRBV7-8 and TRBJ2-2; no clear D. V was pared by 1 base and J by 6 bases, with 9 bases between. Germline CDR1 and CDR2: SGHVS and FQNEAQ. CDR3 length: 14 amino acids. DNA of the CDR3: TGTGCCAGCAGCTTAGATTGGCGTCCCGGGGAGCTGTTTTTT. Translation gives CASSLDWRPGELFF.

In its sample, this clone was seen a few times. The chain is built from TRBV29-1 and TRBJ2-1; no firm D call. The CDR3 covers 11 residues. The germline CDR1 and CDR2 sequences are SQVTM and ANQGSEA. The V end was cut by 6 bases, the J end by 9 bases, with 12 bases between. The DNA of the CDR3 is TGCAGCGTGGTTGTCCTGGGTGAGCAGTTCTTC. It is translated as CSVVVLGEQFF.

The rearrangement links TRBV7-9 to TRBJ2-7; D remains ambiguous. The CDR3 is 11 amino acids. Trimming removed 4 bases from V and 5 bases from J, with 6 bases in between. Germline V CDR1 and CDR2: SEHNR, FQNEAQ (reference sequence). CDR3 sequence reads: CASSWDDEQYF. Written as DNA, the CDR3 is TGTGCCAGCAGCTGGGATGACGAGCAGTACTTC.

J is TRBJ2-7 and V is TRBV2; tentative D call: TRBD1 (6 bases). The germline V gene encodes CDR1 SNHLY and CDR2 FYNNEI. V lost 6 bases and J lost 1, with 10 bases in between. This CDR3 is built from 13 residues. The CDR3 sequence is CASRVTGSYEQYF. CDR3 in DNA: TGTGCCAGCAGAGTGACAGGATCCTACGAGCAGTACTTC. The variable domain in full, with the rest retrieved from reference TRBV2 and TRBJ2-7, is EPEVTQTPSHQVTQMGQEVILRCVPISNHLYFYWYRQILGQKVEFLVSFYNNEISEKSEIFDDQFSVERPDGSNFTLKIRSTKLEDSAMYFCASRVTGSYEQYFGPGTRLTVT.

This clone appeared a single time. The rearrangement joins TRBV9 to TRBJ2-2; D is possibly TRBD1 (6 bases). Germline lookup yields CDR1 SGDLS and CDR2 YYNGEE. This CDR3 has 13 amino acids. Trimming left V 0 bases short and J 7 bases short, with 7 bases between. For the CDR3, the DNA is TGTGCCAGCAGCGTAGCAGGGGACGGGGAGCTGTTTTTT. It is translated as CASSVAGDGELFF.

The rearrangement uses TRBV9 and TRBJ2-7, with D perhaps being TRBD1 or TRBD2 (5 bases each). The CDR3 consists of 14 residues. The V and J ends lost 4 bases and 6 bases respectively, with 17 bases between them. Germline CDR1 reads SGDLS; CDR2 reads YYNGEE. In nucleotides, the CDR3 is TGTGCCAGCAGCCCTGAGGACGGGGCGGGCGAGCAGTACTTC. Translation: CASSPEDGAGEQYF. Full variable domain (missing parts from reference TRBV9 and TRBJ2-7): DSGVTQTPKHLITATGQRVTLRCSPRSGDLSVYWYQQSLDQGLQFLIQYYNGEERAKGNILERFSAQQFPDLHSELNLSSLELGDSALYFCASSPEDGAGEQYFGPGTRLTVT.